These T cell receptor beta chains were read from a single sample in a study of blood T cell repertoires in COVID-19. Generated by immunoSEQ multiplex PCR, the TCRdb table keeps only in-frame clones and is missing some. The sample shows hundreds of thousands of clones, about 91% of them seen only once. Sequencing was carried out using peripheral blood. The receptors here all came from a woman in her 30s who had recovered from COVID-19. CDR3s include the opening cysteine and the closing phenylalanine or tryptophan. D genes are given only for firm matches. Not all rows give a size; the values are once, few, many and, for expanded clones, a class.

CDR3aa: CASRFSGTVYNEQFF
CDR3nt: TGCGCCAGTCGATTCTCCGGGACAGTTTACAATGAGCAGTTCTTC
d_gene: TRBD1
abundance: .
v_gene: TRBV5-1
j_gene: TRBJ2-1

CDR3aa: CASSYGGSEVTEAFF
CDR3nt: TGTGCCAGCAGTTACGGGGGGAGCGAAGTCACTGAAGCTTTCTTT
d_gene: .
abundance: .
v_gene: TRBV6-5
j_gene: TRBJ1-1

CDR3aa: CASSLTGGSTDTQYF
CDR3nt: TGTGCCAGCAGTTTAACAGGGGGAAGCACAGATACGCAGTATTTT
d_gene: TRBD1
abundance: .
v_gene: TRBV28
j_gene: TRBJ2-3

CDR3aa: CASSQLGRDGYTF
CDR3nt: TGTGCCAGCAGCCAATTAGGCAGGGATGGCTACACCTTC
d_gene: .
abundance: .
v_gene: TRBV5-4
j_gene: TRBJ1-2

CDR3aa: CASSLYLGGTGDSYGYTF
CDR3nt: TGTGCCAGCAGCTTGTATCTCGGGGGGACAGGGGATTCCTATGGCTACACCTTC
d_gene: TRBD1
abundance: .
v_gene: TRBV5-5
j_gene: TRBJ1-2

CDR3aa: CASSENTGGHQPQHF
CDR3nt: TGTGCCAGCAGTGAGAATACAGGGGGGCACCAGCCCCAGCATTTT
d_gene: TRBD1
abundance: .
v_gene: TRBV2
j_gene: TRBJ1-5

CDR3aa: CATSSPGPSTDTQYF
CDR3nt: TGTGCCACCAGCAGCCCGGGTCCTTCCACAGATACGCAGTATTTT
d_gene: .
abundance: .
v_gene: TRBV15
j_gene: TRBJ2-3

CDR3aa: CASNRDADTAFF
CDR3nt: TGTGCCAGCAACAGGGATGCAGATACGGCTTTCTTT
d_gene: .
abundance: .
v_gene: TRBV2
j_gene: TRBJ1-1

CDR3aa: CAIRTENGTRYNEQFF
CDR3nt: TGTGCCATCAGGACAGAGAATGGAACCCGCTACAATGAGCAGTTCTTC
d_gene: .
abundance: .
v_gene: TRBV10-3
j_gene: TRBJ2-1

CDR3aa: CASSPQAGANTGELFF
CDR3nt: TGTGCCAGCAGCCCCCAAGCGGGGGCGAACACCGGGGAGCTGTTTTTT
d_gene: TRBD2
abundance: .
v_gene: TRBV7-3
j_gene: TRBJ2-2

CDR3aa: CASSTPWQGNYGYTF
CDR3nt: TGTGCCAGCAGTACCCCTTGGCAGGGGAACTATGGCTACACCTTC
d_gene: .
abundance: few
v_gene: TRBV6-2/TRBV6-3
j_gene: TRBJ1-2

CDR3aa: CASSLSGTGGREQYF
CDR3nt: TGTGCCAGCAGCTTATCCGGGACAGGGGGCCGCGAGCAGTACTTC
d_gene: TRBD1
abundance: .
v_gene: TRBV7-2
j_gene: TRBJ2-7

CDR3aa: CASSPWTGGTGELFF
CDR3nt: TGTGCCAGCAGCCCCTGGACAGGGGGAACCGGGGAGCTGTTTTTT
d_gene: TRBD1
abundance: few
v_gene: TRBV7-8
j_gene: TRBJ2-2

CDR3aa: CASSLGDSPLHF
CDR3nt: TGCGCCAGCAGCTTAGGAGATTCACCCCTCCACTTT
d_gene: .
abundance: .
v_gene: TRBV5-1
j_gene: TRBJ1-6

CDR3aa: CASSRDSINSPLHF
CDR3nt: TGTGCCAGCAGCCGGGACAGTATTAATTCACCCCTCCACTTT
d_gene: TRBD1
abundance: .
v_gene: TRBV7-2
j_gene: TRBJ1-6

CDR3aa: CAWSDTGTQPQHF
CDR3nt: TGTGCCTGGAGCGATACAGGGACTCAGCCCCAGCATTTT
d_gene: .
abundance: few
v_gene: TRBV30
j_gene: TRBJ1-5

CDR3aa: CASSKWDRNTEAFF
CDR3nt: TGTGCCAGCAGCAAATGGGACAGAAACACTGAAGCTTTCTTT
d_gene: TRBD1
abundance: .
v_gene: TRBV5-8
j_gene: TRBJ1-1

CDR3aa: CASAGPGFNEQYF
CDR3nt: TGTGCCAGCGCCGGACCGGGGTTCAACGAGCAGTACTTC
d_gene: .
abundance: .
v_gene: TRBV7-9
j_gene: TRBJ2-7

CDR3aa: CASSLDRDEQYF
CDR3nt: TGTGCCAGCAGCTTGGACAGGGACGAGCAGTACTTC
d_gene: .
abundance: .
v_gene: TRBV5-8
j_gene: TRBJ2-7

CDR3aa: CASSPTGGETQYF
CDR3nt: TGTGCCAGCAGCCCTACAGGGGGTGAGACCCAGTACTTC
d_gene: TRBD1
abundance: .
v_gene: TRBV7-3
j_gene: TRBJ2-5

CDR3aa: CASKPPRRYEQYF
CDR3nt: TGTGCCAGCAAACCTCCGCGGAGGTACGAGCAGTACTTC
d_gene: .
abundance: .
v_gene: TRBV28
j_gene: TRBJ2-7

CDR3aa: CASRPTGGGGYTF
CDR3nt: TGTGCCAGCCGGCCGACGGGGGGCGGGGGCTACACCTTC
d_gene: .
abundance: once
v_gene: TRBV28
j_gene: TRBJ1-2

CDR3aa: CASSLETGEGYNSPLHF
CDR3nt: TGCGCCAGCAGCCTCGAGACAGGGGAGGGTTATAATTCACCCCTCCACTTT
d_gene: TRBD1
abundance: .
v_gene: TRBV5-1
j_gene: TRBJ1-6

CDR3aa: CASSPTSGGLAETQYF
CDR3nt: TGTGCCAGCAGTCCGACTAGCGGGGGGCTCGCGGAGACCCAGTACTTC
d_gene: TRBD2
abundance: .
v_gene: TRBV6-2/TRBV6-3
j_gene: TRBJ2-5

CDR3aa: CASSQGLGGEGEKLFF
CDR3nt: TGCGCCAGCAGCCAAGGCCTGGGGGGAGAAGGGGAAAAACTGTTTTTT
d_gene: .
abundance: .
v_gene: TRBV4-3
j_gene: TRBJ1-4

CDR3aa: CASSLDIGEQYF
CDR3nt: TGTGCCAGCAGCCTCGACATTGGCGAGCAGTACTTC
d_gene: .
abundance: .
v_gene: TRBV2
j_gene: TRBJ2-7